The clone carrying this T cell receptor beta chain was detected many times. As yet, its antigen is unknown. This specimen comes from a study of CD8+CD57+ T cells in acquired aplastic anemia. About the study: Sorted CD4+ and CD8+ cells gave a mean 3.2 ug DNA, range roughly 0.19 to 27.4 ug. About 10 million reads, on average, were obtained for CD4+ cells from healthy donors.

Study-level findings and limits: Researchers report that twenty-nine CD8+ CDR3 sequences appeared in both patients and controls. Levels of CD8+ Simpson's diversity were not significantly distinct in patients versus controls.

TCR beta VDJ combinations and CDR3 sequences were profiled from genomic DNA. A single record per CDR3 protein comes from TCRdb applying MiXCR to the reads. The sample includes around 190,000 distinct CDR3 sequences, around 63% seen only once; the top ten take 25% to 30%. V shed 5 bases and J shed 2 bases, with 10 bases lying between them. This CDR3 comprises 13 residues. The V gene's germline CDR1 is LNHDA and CDR2 SQIVND (reference sequence). The chain recombines TRBV19 with TRBJ2-7; D may be TRBD1 (5 bases). The sequencing sample was made of sorted CD4+, CD8+, or CD8+CD57+ T cells (not recorded which) from PBMCs. The receptor was derived from a human donor in good health. The CDR3 loop is CASSAQGPYEQYF. In DNA form, the CDR3 reads TGTGCCAGTAGTGCGCAGGGTCCCTACGAGCAGTACTTC.